This T cell receptor beta chain is drawn from a study of CD8 T cells in ankylosing spondylitis. TCRdb re-called the 5' RACE reads through MiXCR, storing one row per CDR3 protein. The sample gives fewer than 750,000 distinct CDR3 sequences, under 20% of which show up once; around 20% is in the top ten. Per germline, CDR1 SQVTM and CDR2 ANQGSEA. This CDR3 is 19 amino acids long. Losses at the gene ends were 6 bases for V and 1 base for J; bases not matched to a gene: 21. Study results and caveats: The study identified a TCR beta motif of seven or eight highly homologous variants that appeared characteristic of ankylosing spondylitis blood.

A note on this clonotype: Its antigen remains unknown.

The clonotype was recovered from a male donor with ankylosing spondylitis. The sample was blood, either unsorted or a sorted T cell fraction (not recorded which). The chain carries TRBV29-1 and TRBJ1-1; 9 bases fit TRBD1. The CDR3: CSVVTDGTGGVRSNTEAFF. The CDR3 coding sequence is TGCAGCGTCGTGACCGACGGTACAGGGGGCGTTCGGTCGAACACTGAAGCTTTCTTT.